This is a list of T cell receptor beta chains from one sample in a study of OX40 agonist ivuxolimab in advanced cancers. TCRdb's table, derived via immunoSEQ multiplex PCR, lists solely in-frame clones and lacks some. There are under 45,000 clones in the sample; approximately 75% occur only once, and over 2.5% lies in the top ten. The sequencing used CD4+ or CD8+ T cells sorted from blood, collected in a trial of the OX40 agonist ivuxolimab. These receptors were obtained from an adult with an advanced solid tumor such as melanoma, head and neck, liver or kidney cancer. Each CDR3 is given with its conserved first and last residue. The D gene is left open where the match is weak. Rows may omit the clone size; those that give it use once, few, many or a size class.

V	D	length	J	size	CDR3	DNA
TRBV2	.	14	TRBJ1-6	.	CASSMSSYNSPLHF	TGTGCCAGCAGTATGAGCTCCTATAATTCACCCCTCCACTTT
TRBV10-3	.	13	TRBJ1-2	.	CAISEDRNYGYTF	TGTGCCATCAGTGAGGACAGAAACTATGGCTACACCTTC
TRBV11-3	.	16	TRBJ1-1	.	CASSARALDLNTEAFF	TGTGCCAGCAGCGCCCGGGCCCTGGATTTGAACACTGAAGCTTTCTTT
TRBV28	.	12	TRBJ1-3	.	CASRGFGNTIYF	TGTGCCAGCAGGGGGTTTGGAAACACCATATATTTT
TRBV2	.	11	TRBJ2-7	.	CASSPDYEQYF	TGTGCCAGCAGTCCAGACTATGAGCAGTACTTC
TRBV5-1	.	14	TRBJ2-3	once	CASSQGPIKDTQYF	TGCGCCAGCAGCCAGGGGCCGATTAAAGATACGCAGTATTTT
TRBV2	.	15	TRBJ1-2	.	CASSESLGALYGYTF	TGTGCCAGCAGTGAATCGCTCGGAGCACTCTATGGCTACACCTTC
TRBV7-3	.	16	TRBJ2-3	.	CASSLSSAGGTDTQYF	TGTGCCAGCAGCTTAAGTTCGGCAGGGGGCACAGATACGCAGTATTTT
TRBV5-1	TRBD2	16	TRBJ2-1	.	CASSLSGRAYSDEQFF	TGCGCCAGCAGTTTAAGCGGGAGGGCTTATTCTGATGAGCAGTTCTTC
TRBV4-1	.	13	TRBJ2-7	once	CASSQILVSEQYF	TGCGCCAGCAGCCAGATTCTAGTTTCCGAGCAGTACTTC
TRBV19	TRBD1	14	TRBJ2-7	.	CASSHGTGYYEQYF	TGTGCCAGTAGTCATGGGACAGGGTACTACGAGCAGTACTTC
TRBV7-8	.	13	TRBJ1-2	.	CASSPQGNYGYTF	TGTGCCAGCAGCCCTCAGGGCAACTATGGCTACACCTTC
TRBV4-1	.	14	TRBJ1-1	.	CASSQPDRNTEAFF	TGCGCCAGCAGCCAACCGGACAGAAACACTGAAGCTTTCTTT
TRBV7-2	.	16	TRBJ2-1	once	CASSVMARATYNEQFF	TGTGCCAGCAGCGTTATGGCAAGGGCCACCTACAATGAGCAGTTCTTC
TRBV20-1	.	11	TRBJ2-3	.	CSARAPHTQYF	TGCAGTGCAAGGGCGCCTCATACGCAGTATTTT
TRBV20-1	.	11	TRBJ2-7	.	CSARDRTEQYF	TGCAGTGCTAGAGATCGAACGGAGCAGTACTTC
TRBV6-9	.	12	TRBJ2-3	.	CASSPELDTQYF	TGTGCCAGCAGTCCGGAGTTGGATACGCAGTATTTT
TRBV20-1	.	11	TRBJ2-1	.	CSARQYNEQFF	TGCAGTGCTAGACAGTACAATGAGCAGTTCTTC
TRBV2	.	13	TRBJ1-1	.	CASTRQGNTEAFF	TGTGCCAGCACAAGGCAGGGAAACACTGAAGCTTTCTTT
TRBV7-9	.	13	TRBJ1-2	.	CASSLDRVGGYTF	TGTGCCAGCAGCTTAGACAGGGTGGGTGGCTACACCTTC
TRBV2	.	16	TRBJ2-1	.	CASSEDSFEGHNEQFF	TGTGCCAGCAGTGAAGATAGCTTCGAGGGGCACAATGAGCAGTTCTTC
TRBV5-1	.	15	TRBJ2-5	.	CASSLGHTSQETQYF	TGCGCCAGCAGCTTGGGGCACACGTCCCAAGAGACCCAGTACTTC
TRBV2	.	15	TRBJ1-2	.	CASKDPGRGPYGYTF	TGTGCCAGCAAAGATCCAGGGAGAGGGCCCTATGGCTACACCTTC
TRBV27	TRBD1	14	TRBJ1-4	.	CASSSQGYDEKLFF	TGTGCCAGCAGTTCACAGGGGTACGATGAAAAACTGTTTTTT
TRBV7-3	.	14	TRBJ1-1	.	CASSLTGGNTEAFF	TGTGCCAGCAGCTTAACGGGTGGGAACACTGAAGCTTTCTTT
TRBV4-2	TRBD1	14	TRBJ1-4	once	CASSGAGGWEKLFF	TGTGCCAGCAGCGGGGCAGGGGGCTGGGAAAAACTGTTTTTT
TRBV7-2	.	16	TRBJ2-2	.	CASSQGGTRNTGELFF	TGTGCCAGCAGCCAAGGGGGGACCAGGAACACCGGGGAGCTGTTTTTT
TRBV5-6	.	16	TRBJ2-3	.	CASSLRLVWRTDTQYF	TGTGCCAGCAGCTTGCGACTAGTTTGGCGCACAGATACGCAGTATTTT
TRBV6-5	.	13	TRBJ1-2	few	CASSYGDNYGYTF	TGTGCCAGCAGTTACGGGGATAACTATGGCTACACCTTC
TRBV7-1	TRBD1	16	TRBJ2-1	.	CASSPNRDRGRNEQFF	TGTGCCAGCAGCCCTAACCGGGACAGGGGGCGCAATGAGCAGTTCTTC
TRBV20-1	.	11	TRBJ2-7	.	CSVSSNYEQYF	TGCAGTGTTTCAAGCAACTACGAGCAGTACTTC
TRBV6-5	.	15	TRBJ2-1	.	CASSYSHGSGNEQFF	TGTGCCAGCAGTTACTCGCACGGGAGCGGAAATGAGCAGTTCTTC
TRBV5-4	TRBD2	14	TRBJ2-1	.	CASSYLAAYNEQFF	TGTGCCAGCAGCTATCTAGCGGCCTACAATGAGCAGTTCTTC
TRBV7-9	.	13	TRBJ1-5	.	CASSLGGSQPQHF	TGTGCCAGCAGCTTGGGGGGCAGTCAGCCCCAGCATTTT
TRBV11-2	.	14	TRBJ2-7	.	CASSLGGVPYEQYF	TGTGCCAGCAGCTTAGGAGGAGTTCCCTACGAGCAGTACTTC
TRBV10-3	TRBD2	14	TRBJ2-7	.	CAIRGEISPYEQYF	TGTGCCATCCGGGGGGAGATCTCCCCCTACGAGCAGTACTTC
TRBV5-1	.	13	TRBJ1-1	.	CASSLNGVTEAFF	TGCGCCAGCAGCTTGAATGGGGTCACTGAAGCTTTCTTT
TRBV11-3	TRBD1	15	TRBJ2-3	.	CASSLGQGYRDTQYF	TGTGCCAGCAGCTTAGGACAGGGGTACAGGGATACGCAGTATTTT
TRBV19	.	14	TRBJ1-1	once	CASSGGRLDTEAFF	TGTGCCAGTAGTGGGGGCAGGTTGGATACTGAAGCTTTCTTT
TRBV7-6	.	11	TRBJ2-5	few	CASSLVETQYF	TGTGCCAGCAGCTTAGTGGAGACCCAGTACTTC
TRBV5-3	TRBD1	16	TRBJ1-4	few	CARSYRHGTGNEKLFF	TGTGCCAGAAGCTATCGGCACGGGACAGGTAATGAAAAACTGTTTTTT
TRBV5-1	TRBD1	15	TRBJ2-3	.	CASSFGTGISDTQYF	TGCGCCAGCAGCTTCGGGACAGGGATCTCAGATACGCAGTATTTT
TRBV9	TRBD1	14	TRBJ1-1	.	CASSVAGGGTEAFF	TGTGCCAGCAGCGTAGCAGGGGGCGGCACTGAAGCTTTCTTT
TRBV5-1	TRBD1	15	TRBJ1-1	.	CASSVTTGIATEAFF	TGCGCCAGCAGCGTAACGACAGGGATTGCCACTGAAGCTTTCTTT
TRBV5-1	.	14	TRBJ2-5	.	CASSLGSPKETQYF	TGCGCCAGCAGCTTAGGAAGCCCGAAAGAGACCCAGTACTTC
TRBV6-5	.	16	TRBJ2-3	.	CASSYDLARSTDTQYF	TGTGCCAGCAGTTACGATCTAGCGAGAAGCACAGATACGCAGTATTTT
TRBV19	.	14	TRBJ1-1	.	CASSIIGADTEAFF	TGTGCCAGTAGTATTATCGGGGCAGACACTGAAGCTTTCTTT
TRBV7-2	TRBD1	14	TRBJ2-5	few	CASSPDRGGQTQYF	TGTGCCAGCAGCCCGGACAGGGGTGGGCAGACCCAGTACTTC
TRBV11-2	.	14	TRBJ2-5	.	CATRAAGAMETQYF	TGTGCCACCAGGGCGGCAGGGGCGATGGAGACCCAGTACTTC